This T cell receptor beta chain was found in a study of CD8+CD57+ T cells in acquired aplastic anemia. Study information: Sorted CD4+ and CD8+ cells yielded around 3.3 ug of DNA on average. On average, healthy donors gave 8.5 million to 13 million reads for CD4+ cells.

The study, taken as a whole, reports: Simpson's diversity of CD8+ cells was not significantly different in patients compared with controls. Twenty-nine CD8+ CDR3 sequences were shared between patients and controls.

Using genomic DNA as the template, TCR beta VDJ and CDR3 profiling was carried out. TCRdb re-derived calls from the reads in MiXCR, one entry per CDR3 protein. The sample lists some 240,000 distinct CDR3 sequences, about 37% seen once, with 0.95% to 1.3% in the top ten. CDR3 size: 12 residues. Germline-derived CDR1 and CDR2 are SGHTA and FQGNSA. The V gene lost 5 bases and the J gene lost 10 bases, with 12 bases spanning the gap. Ten or more counts support this clonotype. Its matching antigen is unknown. The specimen was sorted CD4+, CD8+, or CD8+CD57+ T cells (not recorded which) from PBMCs. The receptor's source is a human donor in good health, serving as a control. The chain couples TRBV7-2 to TRBJ1-3; TRBD1 might be the D (5 bases). The CDR3 loop reads CASSRTRGTIYF. Written as DNA, the CDR3 is TGTGCCAGCAGCCGAACCCGGGGGACCATATATTTT.